One sample yielded the 30 T cell receptor beta chains listed below, sequenced in a study of blood T cell repertoires in COVID-19. Method: immunoSEQ multiplex PCR; TCRdb's copy keeps in-frame clones and lacks some. The sample lists approximately 300,000 clones; around 89% were seen once. Material for sequencing was peripheral blood. These receptors all come from a woman aged 40 to 49 with COVID-19, enrolled during active disease.

The chain uses TRBV25-1 and TRBJ1-5; tentative D call: TRBD1 (6 bases). The V gene's germline CDR1 is MGHDK and CDR2 SYGVNS. The CDR3 loop spans 13 amino acids. V gave up 5 bases and J gave up 7 bases, with 12 bases separating them. The CDR3 region has the DNA TGTGCCAGCAGTACAGGGAGGGGACAGCCCCAGCATTTT. Translation gives CASSTGRGQPQHF.

The table lists this clone with a few counts. This chain links TRBV5-1 with TRBJ1-2, with 7 positions matching TRBD1. The ends lost 4 bases at V and 5 bases at J; junction bases unmatched: 5. Per germline, CDR1 SGHRS and CDR2 YFSETQ. The CDR3 totals 13 residues. CDR3 in amino acids: CASSPWDSYGYTF. The CDR3 nucleotides read TGCGCCAGCAGCCCTTGGGACAGTTATGGCTACACCTTC.

The chain couples TRBV29-1 to TRBJ1-2; D unresolved. CDR3 size: 11 residues. V was clipped by 3 bases and J by 8 bases, with 10 bases between them. The germline gives CDR1 SQVTM, CDR2 ANQGSEA. The CDR3 DNA is TGCAGCGTTGAGAGAGGAGGCGGCTACACCTTC. It is translated as CSVERGGGYTF.

J is TRBJ2-7 and V is TRBV5-1, with D tentatively TRBD2 (6 bases). The CDR3 runs to 13 residues. V was clipped by 5 bases and J by 1 base, with 10 bases between them. The germline CDR1 and CDR2 sequences are SGHRS and YFSETQ. Here the CDR3 reads CASSTSQSYEQYF. The DNA of the CDR3 is TGCGCCAGCAGTACTAGCCAATCCTACGAGCAGTACTTC.

The V gene is TRBV4-2, the J gene TRBJ1-4; tentatively, D is TRBD1 (6 bases). Germline V gene sequence: CDR1 LGHNA, CDR2 YNFKEQ. Trimming removed 0 bases from V and 5 bases from J, with 13 bases in between. CDR3 length equals 16 residues. CDR3 loop: CASSQEADRRNEKLFF. Written as DNA, the CDR3 is TGTGCCAGCAGCCAAGAGGCGGACAGAAGGAATGAAAAACTGTTTTTT.

V is TRBV19 and J is TRBJ1-2; possible D gene TRBD1, 6 bases. Looked up from germline, CDR1 is LNHDA and CDR2 is SQIVND (reference sequence). The CDR3 has 12 amino acids. The ends were cut back, 5 bases at V and 12 bases at J, with 16 bases in the middle. CDR3 sequence: CASSPGTRGNTF. DNA for the CDR3: TGTGCCAGTAGTCCCGGGACAAGGGGAAACACCTTC.

This rearrangement joins TRBV7-2 to TRBJ2-7; TRBD2 is a possible D gene (5 bases). Germline V gives CDR1 SGHTA, CDR2 FQGNSA. Trimming stripped 1 base from V and 0 bases from J, with 16 bases between. The length of the CDR3 is 17 residues. This chain's CDR3 is CASSLGELAATSYEQYF. The CDR3 region has the DNA TGTGCCAGCAGCTTAGGCGAGCTAGCTGCCACCTCCTACGAGCAGTACTTC.

The chain recombines TRBV6-2 or TRBV6-3 with TRBJ2-3, with 8 bases aligning to TRBD2. The CDR3 spans 16 residues. The V and J ends lost 6 bases and 4 bases, in that order; junction bases with no gene match: 12. Germline lookup yields CDR1 MNHEY and CDR2 SVGEGT. In DNA, the CDR3 is TGTGCCAGCAGCCCCGCGTTAGCGGGGCCCCCAGATACGCAGTATTTT. This gives the protein CASSPALAGPPDTQYF.

J is TRBJ1-6 and V is TRBV28; the match to TRBD1 covers 7 bases. The CDR3 is made up of 17 amino acids. Trimming removed 6 bases from V and 0 bases from J; junction bases left unmatched: 8. Looked up from germline, CDR1 is MDHEN and CDR2 is SYDVKM. DNA of the CDR3: TGTGCCAGCAGCTTTTTCAGGGGGAGCTCCTATAATTCACCCCTCCACTTT. This sequence encodes CASSFFRGSSYNSPLHF.

The J gene is TRBJ1-1, the V gene TRBV30, with D possibly matching TRBD1 (5 bases). This CDR3 has 10 residues. The germline CDR1 and CDR2 sequences are GTSNPN and SVGIG (reference sequence). V shed 5 bases and J shed 6 bases, with 7 bases lying between them. CDR3 bases: TGTGCCTGGGGGGCGGCTGAAGCTTTCTTT. Translated: CAWGAAEAFF.

V is TRBV28 and J is TRBJ1-1; D possibly corresponds to TRBD1 (5 bases). V shed 3 bases and J shed 5 bases, with 13 bases lying between them. Germline CDR1 is MDHEN and CDR2 is SYDVKM. The CDR3 spans 14 residues. This CDR3 reads CASSFRGVKTEAFF. CDR3 coding DNA: TGTGCCAGCAGTTTTAGGGGCGTTAAGACTGAAGCTTTCTTT. The full variable domain, with the rest looked up from reference TRBV28 and TRBJ1-1, is DVKVTQSSRYLVKRTGEKVFLECVQDMDHENMFWYRQDPGLGLRLIYFSYDVKMKEKGDIPEGYSVSREKKERFSLILESASTNQTSMYLCASSFRGVKTEAFFGQGTRLTVV.

This clone was counted a few times. DNA for the CDR3: TGTGCCACCAGCAGGGGACTAGCACCCACAGATACGCAGTATTTT. Translated, it gives CATSRGLAPTDTQYF. The chain carries TRBV15 and TRBJ2-3; TRBD2 matches 9 bases. In germline, CDR1 is LNHNV, CDR2 YYDKDF (reference sequence). The CDR3 has 15 amino acids. V shed 3 bases and J 2 bases; nucleotides not matched to a gene: 3.

The chain uses TRBV12-3 or TRBV12-4 and TRBJ2-5; 9 nucleotides match TRBD2. This CDR3 contains 12 residues. Trimming took 5 bases from V and 14 from J; bases not matched to a gene: 9. CDR3: CASSPTGLATYF. The CDR3 DNA reads as TGTGCCAGCAGTCCAACCGGACTAGCGACATACTTC.

V gene TRBV2 combines with J gene TRBJ2-1; TRBD1 might be the D (5 bases). Trimming cost V 2 bases and J 0 bases, with 17 bases left between them. Germline assignment: CDR1 SNHLY and CDR2 FYNNEI. This CDR3 is built from 18 residues. CDR3 sequence: CASSEMGRGMSSYNEQFF. The CDR3 DNA reads as TGTGCCAGCAGTGAAATGGGTAGGGGTATGAGCTCCTACAATGAGCAGTTCTTC.

CDR3 region: CASSLGGMSEAFF. The DNA for the CDR3 is TGCGCCAGCAGCTTGGGAGGGATGAGTGAAGCTTTCTTT. The chain carries TRBV5-1 and TRBJ1-1; D gene ambiguous. The CDR3 covers 13 residues. V lost 0 bases and J 7 bases, leaving 10 bases between the germline ends. Germline CDR1 is SGHRS and CDR2 is YFSETQ.

The chain carries TRBV3-1 (or the pseudogene TRBV3-2) and TRBJ1-6; TRBD1 matches at 7 bases. V lost 5 bases and J lost 0; bases outside the gene matches: 4. CDR3 length equals 16 residues. Germline loops: CDR1 LGHDT, CDR2 YNNKEL (reference sequence). The CDR3 protein is CASSWDRSSYNSPLHF. The DNA for the CDR3 is TGTGCCAGCAGCTGGGACAGAAGCTCCTATAATTCACCCCTCCACTTT.

The chain uses TRBV19 and TRBJ2-7; tentatively, D is TRBD2 (7 bases). Trimming shortened V by 5 bases and J by 5 bases, and 16 bases separated the two germline ends. Germline CDR1 and CDR2: LNHDA and SQIVND (reference sequence). The CDR3 loop spans 14 amino acids. In nucleotides, the CDR3 is TGTGCCAGTAGTCCCCTTGGGGGGGCCAACGAGCAGTACTTC. The encoded protein is CASSPLGGANEQYF.

The chain couples TRBV2 to TRBJ2-2; tentatively, D is TRBD1 (6 bases). CDR1 SNHLY and CDR2 FYNNEI come from the germline V gene. The CDR3 length is 15 residues. Trimming pared 5 bases from V and 2 bases from J, leaving 12 bases between. The CDR3 DNA follows: TGTGCCAGCAGTCAAACAGGGCTTAACACCGGGGAGCTGTTTTTT. It encodes CASSQTGLNTGELFF.

V is TRBV9 and J is TRBJ2-1; TRBD1 agrees at 9 bases. The CDR3 loop spans 14 amino acids. With 4 bases clipped from V and 4 bases from J, the junction kept 3 bases outside the gene matches. In germline, CDR1 is SGDLS, CDR2 YYNGEE. In DNA, the CDR3 is TGTGCCAGCAGCCCGGGACAGGGTTACAATGAGCAGTTCTTC. This codes for CASSPGQGYNEQFF.

This clone was picked up many times. This chain joins TRBV5-4 and TRBJ1-2; D might be TRBD1 (6 bases). The CDR3 loop spans 18 amino acids. V gave up 4 bases and J gave up 8 bases, with 30 bases separating them. The germline CDR1 and CDR2 sequences are SGHNT and YYREEE (reference sequence). CDR3 nucleotides: TGTGCCAGCAGCCCTTACCCCAGCCCAGGGGAGCTACGTTTCGGCTACACCTTC. Residues: CASSPYPSPGELRFGYTF.

The rearrangement uses TRBV27 and TRBJ2-2, with D possibly TRBD1 on 5 matching bases. Germline assignment: CDR1 MNHEY and CDR2 SMNVEV (reference sequence). V lost 3 bases, J lost 2 bases, and 10 bases lay in between. This CDR3 is 15 amino acids long. This chain's CDR3 is CASSFGQVNTGELFF. CDR3 coding DNA: TGTGCCAGCAGTTTTGGACAAGTCAACACCGGGGAGCTGTTTTTT.

The rearrangement joins TRBV18 to TRBJ2-6; unclear D gene. Germline assignment: CDR1 KGHSH and CDR2 LQKENI. The CDR3 consists of 16 residues. Trimming shortened V by 6 bases and J by 0 bases, and 12 bases separated the two germline ends. This chain's CDR3 is CASSLNANSGANVLTF. CDR3 sequence (DNA): TGTGCCAGCTCCCTCAATGCGAACTCTGGGGCCAACGTCCTGACTTTC.

V usage is TRBV19 and J usage is TRBJ1-5; 7 bases are shared with TRBD1. The CDR3 runs to 17 residues. The V segment lost 4 bases and the J segment 0 bases; nucleotides outside the gene matches: 9. The germline V gene has CDR1 LNHDA and CDR2 SQIVND (reference sequence). The CDR3 here is CASSTLQGHNSNQPQHF. The CDR3 DNA sequence: TGTGCCAGTAGTACCCTACAGGGGCACAATAGCAATCAGCCCCAGCATTTT.

The chain links TRBV14 to TRBJ1-1, with D possibly TRBD1 on 6 matching bases. The CDR3 has 16 residues. Germline CDR1 and CDR2: SGHDN and FVKESK. V was shortened by 2 bases and J by 5 bases, with 18 bases between the two germline ends. CDR3 DNA: TGTGCCAGCAGCCAACCACGCCACGTAGGGGGAACTGAAGCTTTCTTT. Its protein product is CASSQPRHVGGTEAFF.

The chain recombines TRBV28 with TRBJ1-6; TRBD1 is a possible D gene (5 bases). Trimming cost V 4 bases and J 0 bases, with 10 bases left between them. The CDR3 covers 16 residues. Per germline, CDR1 MDHEN and CDR2 SYDVKM. The CDR3: CASSSRGSSYNSPLHF. Here the CDR3 DNA reads TGTGCCAGCAGTTCCCGGGGGAGCTCCTATAATTCACCCCTCCACTTT. The full variable domain, its missing parts supplied by reference TRBV28 and TRBJ1-6, is DVKVTQSSRYLVKRTGEKVFLECVQDMDHENMFWYRQDPGLGLRLIYFSYDVKMKEKGDIPEGYSVSREKKERFSLILESASTNQTSMYLCASSSRGSSYNSPLHFGNGTRLTVT.

J is TRBJ2-5 and V is TRBV4-2, with a possible D match to TRBD2 (5 bases). Trimming removed 6 bases from V and 5 bases from J, with 16 bases in between. CDR1 is LGHNA, CDR2 YNFKEQ, per germline. CDR3 length: 14 residues. The CDR3 is CASSSLGSGETQYF. DNA for the CDR3: TGTGCCAGCAGTTCGCTCGGGTCGGGGGAGACCCAGTACTTC.

The chain recombines TRBV27 with TRBJ1-1, with D possibly TRBD1 on 5 matching bases. V lost 4 bases to trimming and J lost 4 bases, with 10 bases between them. The CDR3 is made up of 13 amino acids. Per the germline V gene, CDR1 is MNHEY and CDR2 is SMNVEV (reference sequence). The CDR3 reads CASSYGAATEAFF. The DNA for the CDR3 is TGTGCCAGCAGTTATGGGGCCGCCACTGAAGCTTTCTTT.

The chain employs TRBV7-2 and TRBJ2-2, with 10 bases fitting TRBD2. CDR3 length: 17 amino acids. V was clipped by 1 base and J by 4 bases; unmatched bases: 6. CDR1 SGHTA and CDR2 FQGNSA come from the germline V gene. Here the CDR3 DNA reads TGTGCCAGCAGCTTAGATCTAGCGGGAGCGAGCACCGGGGAGCTGTTTTTT. This codes for CASSLDLAGASTGELFF.

The CDR3 reads CASSRGGTHEKLFF. As DNA, the CDR3 is TGTGCCAGCAGCCGGGGGGGGACGCATGAAAAACTGTTTTTT. This chain joins TRBV7-2 and TRBJ1-4; D is perhaps TRBD1 (5 bases). The V and J ends lost 5 bases and 6 bases respectively, with 13 bases between them. Per the germline V gene, CDR1 is SGHTA and CDR2 is FQGNSA. CDR3 length: 14 amino acids.

This chain connects TRBV5-5 to TRBJ1-4, with D possibly being TRBD1 (5 bases). Germline-derived CDR1 and CDR2 are SGHKS and YYEKEE (reference sequence). This CDR3 has 14 residues. V gave up 1 base and J gave up 5 bases, with 9 bases separating them. Written as DNA, the CDR3 is TGTGCCAGCAGCTTGTGGCCAGGGAATGAAAAACTGTTTTTT. It yields the protein CASSLWPGNEKLFF.